These T cell receptor beta chains were read from a single sample in a study of molecular identifiers for immune sequencing clone quantification. TCRdb used MiXCR to reprocess the PCR reads, holding one entry per CDR3 protein. The sample includes about 330,000 distinct CDR3 sequences, roughly 24% of them seen just once. Sequencing input: naive CD8+ T cells from blood, with Jurkat cell RNA spiked in. These receptors all stem from a human donor in good health. Some libraries in this study had Jurkat cell RNA spiked in. CDR3s include the opening cysteine and the closing phenylalanine or tryptophan. The order of the fields is J gene, CDR3 length, D gene, clone size, V gene, CDR3 protein, CDR3 DNA. A D gene is named only where the DNA matches it firmly. The listing skips clone size in some rows; elsewhere it reads once, few, many or a size class.

>TRBJ2-1|14|.|many|TRBV7-9
CASSLVSGVDEQFF
TGTGCCAGCAGCTTAGTGTCGGGGGTGGATGAGCAGTTCTTC
>TRBJ1-1|14|.|many|TRBV4-1
CASSQVPGNTEAFF
TGCGCCAGCAGCCAAGTTCCCGGGAACACTGAAGCTTTCTTT
>TRBJ2-3|15|.|few|TRBV27
CASSLAVGPTDTQYF
TGTGCCAGCAGTTTAGCGGTGGGCCCCACAGATACGCAGTATTTT
>TRBJ1-5|15|TRBD1|few|TRBV12-3/TRBV12-4
CASSQRGQPNQPQHF
TGTGCCAGCAGCCAACGGGGACAGCCTAATCAGCCCCAGCATTTT
>TRBJ2-2|16|.|.|TRBV7-9
CASPRSGGANTGELFF
TGTGCCAGCCCGCGTTCCGGGGGCGCGAACACCGGGGAGCTGTTTTTT
>TRBJ1-5|12|.|.|TRBV20-1
CNARTDNQPQHF
TGCAATGCCCGGACGGACAATCAGCCCCAGCATTTT
>TRBJ2-7|15|.|.|TRBV24-1
CATSDFRGGACEQYF
TGTGCCACCAGTGATTTCCGCGGAGGGGCCTGCGAGCAGTACTTC
>TRBJ2-3|17|TRBD2|few|TRBV4-2
CASSLWTGTSGTDTQYF
TGTGCCAGCAGCCTCTGGACAGGGACTAGCGGCACAGATACGCAGTATTTT
>TRBJ2-2|16|TRBD1|few|TRBV24-1
CATSDPLPTGIGELFF
TGTGCCACCAGTGATCCGCTACCGACAGGGATCGGGGAGCTGTTTTTT
>TRBJ2-5|17|.|many|TRBV7-2
CASSLADSRDLQETQYF
TGTGCCAGCAGCTTAGCGGATTCCAGGGACCTTCAAGAGACCCAGTACTTC
>TRBJ2-3|17|.|.|TRBV28
CASSQIPGDSGTDTQYF
TGTGCCAGCAGCCAGATTCCGGGGGACAGCGGCACAGATACGCAGTATTTT
>TRBJ2-1|14|.|many|TRBV7-8
CASSKERNVDEQFF
TGTGCCAGCAGCAAAGAACGAAATGTGGATGAGCAGTTCTTC
>TRBJ2-4|15|.|few|TRBV11-2
CASSLGEWSKNIQYF
TGTGCCAGCAGCTTAGGGGAGTGGTCCAAAAACATTCAGTACTTC
>TRBJ2-3|16|TRBD2|many|TRBV7-9
CASNYLTGGPRDTQYF
TGTGCCAGCAACTACCTGACGGGAGGGCCAAGAGATACGCAGTATTTT
>TRBJ2-3|14|.|many|TRBV7-7
CASSLAPGADTQYF
TGTGCTAGCAGCTTAGCCCCCGGGGCCGATACGCAGTATTTT
>TRBJ2-7|14|.|few|TRBV4-3
CASSLSTGLGEQYF
TGCGCCAGCAGCCTATCGACAGGCCTGGGCGAGCAGTACTTC
>TRBJ1-1|14|.|.|TRBV6-5
CASSYGTPASEAFF
TGTGCCAGCAGTTATGGGACGCCAGCTTCTGAAGCTTTCTTT
>TRBJ1-1|14|.|many|TRBV6-1
CASSDMGLNTEAFF
TGTGCCAGCAGTGATATGGGGCTGAACACTGAAGCTTTCTTT
>TRBJ2-1|12|.|many|TRBV7-6
CASSLNAGSMFF
TGTGCCAGCAGCTTAAACGCAGGATCGATGTTCTTC
>TRBJ1-1|14|TRBD1|many|TRBV5-1
CASSPGQAGTEAFF
TGCGCCAGCAGCCCGGGACAGGCGGGGACTGAAGCTTTCTTT
>TRBJ1-4|16|.|.|TRBV5-3
CASSLEMMGTNENLFF
TGTGCCAGCAGCTTGGAAATGATGGGAACTAATGAAAACCTGTTTTTT
>TRBJ2-7|15|TRBD2|.|TRBV19
CASSMTSGRSYEQYF
TGTGCCAGTAGTATGACTAGCGGGAGGTCCTACGAGCAGTACTTC
>TRBJ1-1|15|.|many|TRBV13
CASSFSGWGQTEAFF
TGTGCCAGCAGCTTCTCGGGCTGGGGACAAACTGAAGCTTTCTTT
>TRBJ2-5|12|.|.|TRBV9
CASSGSAETQYF
TGTGCCAGCAGCGGGAGCGCAGAGACCCAGTACTTC
>TRBJ2-1|14|.|many|TRBV6-5
CASSYGGANNEQFF
TGTGCCAGCAGTTATGGCGGAGCGAACAATGAGCAGTTCTTC
>TRBJ1-5|15|.|few|TRBV4-1
CASSQVANSNQPQHF
TGCGCCAGCAGCCAAGTTGCAAATAGCAATCAGCCCCAGCATTTT
>TRBJ1-5|15|.|.|TRBV23-1
CASSQEGFSNQPQHF
TGCGCCAGCAGTCAGGAAGGCTTTAGCAATCAGCCCCAGCATTTT
>TRBJ1-2|12|.|many|TRBV2
CARTATVYGYTF
TGTGCCAGAACGGCCACAGTCTATGGCTACACCTTC
>TRBJ1-2|14|.|.|TRBV5-6
CASSPTGPLYGYTF
TGTGCCAGCAGCCCGACAGGTCCCCTCTATGGCTACACCTTC
>TRBJ2-3|15|TRBD1|many|TRBV12-3/TRBV12-4
CASSITGGFTDTQYF
TGTGCCAGCAGCATAACAGGGGGCTTCACAGATACGCAGTATTTT
>TRBJ2-2|18|.|few|TRBV3-1
CASSQDLSGPSNTGELFF
TGTGCCAGCAGCCAAGATCTGTCGGGCCCCTCGAACACCGGGGAGCTGTTTTTT
>TRBJ2-1|13|.|.|TRBV19
CASSIFSPDEQFF
TGTGCCAGTAGTATTTTCAGTCCGGATGAGCAGTTCTTC
>TRBJ1-5|16|TRBD1|.|TRBV9
CASSVGDRDSNQPQHF
TGTGCCAGCAGCGTAGGGGACAGGGATAGCAATCAGCCCCAGCATTTT
>TRBJ2-2|14|.|many|TRBV11-2
CASSLGGQAGELFF
TGTGCCAGCAGCTTAGGTGGACAAGCCGGGGAGCTGTTTTTT
>TRBJ2-7|14|TRBD1|.|TRBV20-1
CSAIADRGNYEQYF
TGCAGTGCTATAGCGGACAGGGGAAACTACGAGCAGTACTTC
>TRBJ2-1|14|.|.|TRBV23-1
CASSQMGLLCEQFF
TGCGCCAGCAGTCAAATGGGCCTGCTTTGTGAGCAGTTCTTC
>TRBJ1-6|13|.|.|TRBV7-9
CASSSVTDSPLHF
TGTGCCAGCAGCTCCGTCACGGATTCACCCCTCCACTTT
>TRBJ2-3|13|.|many|TRBV29-1
CSVWGLMTDTQYF
TGCAGCGTGTGGGGACTGATGACAGATACGCAGTATTTT
>TRBJ1-1|18|.|.|TRBV15
CATREAGGYTMMNTEAFF
TGTGCCACCAGGGAAGCGGGGGGCTACACGATGATGAACACTGAAGCTTTCTTT
>TRBJ2-7|15|.|few|TRBV20-1
CSARGHSPTPYEQYF
TGCAGTGCTAGAGGGCACTCCCCTACCCCCTACGAGCAGTACTTC
>TRBJ1-4|13|TRBD1|.|TRBV23-1
CASGQGGDEKLFF
TGCGCCAGCGGACAGGGGGGTGATGAAAAACTGTTTTTT
>TRBJ2-4|17|.|few|TRBV7-9
CASSLGWGDRAKNIQYF
TGTGCCAGCAGCTTAGGTTGGGGGGATAGGGCCAAAAACATTCAGTACTTC
>TRBJ2-3|15|TRBD2|many|TRBV7-3
CASSSLAGGADTQYF
TGTGCCAGCAGTTCTCTAGCGGGAGGAGCAGATACGCAGTATTTT
>TRBJ1-1|18|.|many|TRBV5-6
CASSSPLIQGSPGTEAFF
TGTGCCAGCAGCTCACCTCTAATACAGGGTTCCCCGGGAACTGAAGCTTTCTTT